The subject of this entry is one TCR beta chain. Its target is unknown. This entry belongs to a study of cytomegalovirus exposure and HLA in healthy donors. The study, taken as a whole, reports: With high specificity and sensitivity, the classifier reportedly diagnosed cytomegalovirus status. Researchers counted 150 to 200 TCR beta chains as cytomegalovirus-associated. The CMV antigen specificity of a few CMV-associated chains was confirmed through in vitro analysis.

TCRdb keeps only in-frame clones here, not all; method: immunoSEQ multiplex PCR. The sample records some 120,000 clones, around nine tenths being singletons. CDR3 size: 15 residues. Germline V gene lookup returns CDR1 GTSNPN and CDR2 SVGIG (reference sequence). The V gene lost 0 bases and the J gene lost 7 bases, with 19 bases spanning the gap. This clonotype originated in a man aged 30 to 39 in good health and CMV-seronegative. V and J are TRBV30 and TRBJ2-7; possibly TRBD1 for D (6 bases). The source material was PBMCs. CDR3 in DNA: TGTGCCTGGAGTGTACTACCAGGGGAATTGGGAGAGCAGTACTTC. Translating gives CAWSVLPGELGEQYF.